This note documents a single T cell receptor (beta chain) sequence. One junction end does not reproduce the germline sequence, and a read error may be involved. Germline V lookup: CDR1 KGHSH, CDR2 LQKENI. The CDR3 spans 14 residues. The data were obtained in a study of metastatic and nonmetastatic thyroid tumors. About the research overall: Repertoires of blood and of tissue (tumor or nodule) from malignant and benign thyroid patients were compared.

MiXCR was used by TCRdb to re-call the PCR reads. The sample lists 25,000 to 35,000 clones; 25% to 30% were seen once. Not a single patient had been given any form of treatment at any point before undergoing thyroid surgery. Source material: blood. This rearrangement joins TRBV18 to TRBJ2-1; D ambiguous. The TCR originated in a female donor with papillary thyroid cancer or a benign thyroid nodule (not recorded which). Some clones in this sample may be carry-over from other donors' samples. CDR3 amino acids: CASSPGNLNNEQFF. Here the CDR3 DNA reads TGTGCCAGCTCACCGGGAAACCTTAACAATGAGCAGTTCTTT.